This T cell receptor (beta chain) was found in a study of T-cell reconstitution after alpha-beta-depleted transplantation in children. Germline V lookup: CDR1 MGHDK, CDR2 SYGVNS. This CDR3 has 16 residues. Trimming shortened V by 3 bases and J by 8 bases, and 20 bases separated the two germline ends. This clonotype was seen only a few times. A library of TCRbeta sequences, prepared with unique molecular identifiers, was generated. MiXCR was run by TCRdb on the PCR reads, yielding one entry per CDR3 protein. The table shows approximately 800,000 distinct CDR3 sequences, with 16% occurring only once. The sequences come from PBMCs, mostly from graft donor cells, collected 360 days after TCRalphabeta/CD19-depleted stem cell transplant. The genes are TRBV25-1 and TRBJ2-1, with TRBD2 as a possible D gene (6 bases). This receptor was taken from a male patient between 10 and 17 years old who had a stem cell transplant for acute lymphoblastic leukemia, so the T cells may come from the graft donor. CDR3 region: CASSDLRGLAPDEQFF. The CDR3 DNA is TGTGCCAGCAGTGACCTCCGGGGACTGGCCCCCGATGAGCAGTTCTTC.